Following are 22 T cell receptor beta chains from one sample sequenced in a study of CD8 T cells in Susac syndrome (dated by TCRdb to about 2019). Library construction relied on the immunoSEQ multiplex PCR assay. RNA was extracted using the RNeasy kit, and roughly 0.5 to 1 microgram was reverse transcribed with random hexamers. TCRdb redid the processing of the public reads, applying fastp at Q25 and MiXCR, and retained in-frame beta chains. Each CDR3 protein appears once, grouped with its most common genes and DNA. Present in this sample are roughly 130,000 distinct CDR3 sequences, 90% to 95% of which were seen just once. In total, the top ten clones hold over 0.1% of the sample. Sequenced: CD4+ T cells from PBMCs. These receptors were obtained from a human donor in good health.

The table lists this clonotype with a count of one. V usage is TRBV27 and J usage is TRBJ2-7, with a tentative D call TRBD1 (6 bases). Between the trimmed V and J ends, which lost 4 bases and 2 bases, there was a span of 21 bases. In germline, CDR1 is MNHEY, CDR2 SMNVEV (reference sequence). The CDR3 loop spans 17 amino acids. CDR3 nucleotides: TGTGCCAGCAGTTCATTCCTCACAGGGATGGGTCCCTACGAGCAGTACTTC. Translated: CASSSFLTGMGPYEQYF.

This clonotype occurred once. This chain links TRBV29-1 with TRBJ2-3; 7 bases agree with TRBD1. CDR1 is SQVTM, CDR2 ANQGSEA, per germline. Trimming cost V 5 bases and J 4 bases; bases outside gene matches: 0. The CDR3 is made up of 11 amino acids. The CDR3 protein is CSVQGADTQYF. CDR3 DNA sequence: TGCAGCGTTCAGGGGGCAGATACGCAGTATTTT.

V and J are TRBV5-1 and TRBJ2-1, with D possibly TRBD2 on 6 matching bases. Per germline, CDR1 SGHRS and CDR2 YFSETQ. The CDR3 sequence is 16 residues long. The V end lost 7 bases, the J end lost 8 bases, and 25 bases lay between the germline ends. The CDR3 reads CASRHWIRESVDEQFF. The CDR3 coding sequence is TGCGCCAGCCGCCATTGGATTCGGGAGTCGGTTGATGAGCAGTTCTTC.

This chain uses TRBV10-3 with TRBJ2-1; a possible D gene is TRBD1 (6 bases). V was pared by 2 bases and J by 2 bases, with 10 bases between. The CDR3 is 15 residues long. The germline V gene has CDR1 ENHRY and CDR2 SYGVKD. CDR3 coding DNA: TGTGCCATCAGTGAGGAACAGGGACCCTACAATGAGCAGTTCTTC. This encodes CAISEEQGPYNEQFF.

The rearrangement uses TRBV28 and TRBJ1-1, with TRBD1 identical over 8 bases. CDR3 length: 15 residues. After removal of 3 bases from V and 3 bases from J, the junction contained 6 bases not matched to a gene. Per the germline V gene, CDR1 is MDHEN and CDR2 is SYDVKM. CDR3 amino acids: CASSFSGGGYTEAFF. In nucleotides, the CDR3 is TGTGCCAGCAGTTTTTCAGGGGGCGGGTACACTGAAGCTTTCTTT.

The chain combines TRBV28 with TRBJ1-5, with D uncertain. Trimming removed 3 bases from V and 7 bases from J, with 7 bases in between. The CDR3 is made up of 12 amino acids. Germline assignment: CDR1 MDHEN and CDR2 SYDVKM. The CDR3 DNA sequence: TGTGCCAGCAGTTTTTTTATGCAGCCCCAGCATTTT. Protein: CASSFFMQPQHF.

The chain uses TRBV27 and TRBJ2-7; maybe TRBD1 (5 bases). Germline lookup yields CDR1 MNHEY and CDR2 SMNVEV (reference sequence). CDR3 length equals 14 residues. The V and J ends lost 5 bases and 3 bases respectively, with 14 bases between them. CDR3 amino acids: CASSGSGQGYEQYF. In nucleotides, the CDR3 is TGTGCCAGCAGTGGATCGGGTCAGGGCTACGAGCAGTACTTC.

The J gene is TRBJ1-5, the V gene TRBV29-1; D perhaps matches TRBD1 (5 bases). Between the trimmed V and J ends, which lost 4 bases and 0 bases, there was a span of 13 bases. Germline V gene sequence: CDR1 SQVTM, CDR2 ANQGSEA. This CDR3 has 15 amino acids. This CDR3 reads CSVAEGTYSNQPQHF. CDR3 DNA: TGCAGCGTTGCGGAGGGGACTTATAGCAATCAGCCCCAGCATTTT.

The genes are TRBV24-1 and TRBJ2-3, with D possibly matching TRBD1 (6 bases). CDR1 and CDR2 from the germline V gene are KGHDR and SFDVKD. The CDR3 is made up of 14 amino acids. V was shortened by 4 bases and J by 1 base, with 8 bases between the two germline ends. The CDR3 loop is CATSDPGGTDTQYF. As DNA, the CDR3 is TGTGCCACCAGTGACCCAGGGGGCACAGATACGCAGTATTTT.

The chain employs TRBV29-1 and TRBJ2-5, with D perhaps TRBD1 or TRBD2 (7 bases each). CDR3 length: 12 residues. The V gene lost 7 bases and the J gene lost 5 bases, with 14 bases spanning the gap. Germline CDR1 SQVTM, CDR2 ANQGSEA. This chain's CDR3 is CSGDSGVETQYF. The CDR3 DNA is TGCAGCGGGGACAGCGGGGTTGAGACCCAGTACTTC.

The chain uses TRBV20-1 and TRBJ2-7; D ambiguous. The CDR3 extends over 10 amino acids. The germline CDR1 and CDR2 sequences are DFQATT and SNEGSKA (reference sequence). Trimming removed 3 bases from V and 0 bases from J, with 0 bases in between. The CDR3 bases are TGCAGTGCTAGCTCCTACGAGCAGTACTTC. It codes for CSASSYEQYF.

This chain uses TRBV28 with TRBJ1-4; 12 positions match TRBD1. Germline CDR1 is MDHEN and CDR2 is SYDVKM. This CDR3 is 14 amino acids long. The V segment lost 6 bases and the J segment 13 bases; nucleotides outside the gene matches: 9. The CDR3 nucleotides are TGTGCCAGCAGGCCGGGACAGGGGGCGCGAGTACTGTTTTTT. It specifies CASRPGQGARVLFF.

V and J are TRBV14 and TRBJ1-2; D gene unclear. There are 13 residues in the CDR3. Germline assignment: CDR1 SGHDN and CDR2 FVKESK. Trimming left V 1 base short and J 5 bases short, with 8 bases between. The CDR3 is CASSQARNYGYTF. The DNA for the CDR3 is TGTGCCAGCAGCCAAGCCAGGAATTATGGCTACACCTTC.

The genes are TRBV6-2 or TRBV6-3 and TRBJ2-1; 12 bases agree with TRBD2. From germline, CDR1 is MNHEY and CDR2 SVGEGT. The CDR3 extends over 14 amino acids. The junction had 2 bases not matched to a gene; V was cut back by 6 bases and J by 5 bases. The DNA for the CDR3 is TGTGCCAGCAGACCTAGCGGGGGGGACAATGAGCAGTTCTTC. It translates to CASRPSGGDNEQFF.

The chain combines TRBV5-1 with TRBJ2-7; 7 nucleotides align to TRBD1. Germline CDR1 and CDR2: SGHRS and YFSETQ. V lost 4 bases, J lost 2 bases, and 3 bases stayed unmatched. The CDR3 sequence is 13 residues long. DNA of the CDR3: TGCGCCAGCAGCCTGACAGGGACCTACGAGCAGTACTTC. This codes for CASSLTGTYEQYF.

The J gene is TRBJ2-7, the V gene TRBV18; TRBD1 agrees at 8 bases. V shed 1 base and J 0 bases; nucleotides not matched to a gene: 5. The CDR3 has 16 amino acids. Germline V gene sequence: CDR1 KGHSH, CDR2 LQKENI. The CDR3 coding sequence is TGTGCCAGCTCACCACTCGACAGGGGTCACTCCTACGAGCAGTACTTC. Translation gives CASSPLDRGHSYEQYF.

The chain couples TRBV15 to TRBJ1-4, with D perhaps TRBD1 (5 bases). Germline CDR1 and CDR2: LNHNV and YYDKDF (reference sequence). This CDR3 is built from 14 residues. V was trimmed by 0 bases and J by 6 bases, leaving 8 bases between them. As DNA, the CDR3 is TGTGCCACCAGCAGAGAACAGGACTATGAAAAACTGTTTTTT. Amino acids: CATSREQDYEKLFF.

The chain links TRBV20-1 to TRBJ2-7; 8 nucleotides agree with TRBD2. Germline lookup yields CDR1 DFQATT and CDR2 SNEGSKA (reference sequence). The V gene end was trimmed by 6 bases and the J gene end by 0 bases; junction bases not matched to a gene: 4. The CDR3 is 13 amino acids. The CDR3: CSAPTSGSYEQYF. CDR3 nucleotide sequence: TGCAGTGCCCCAACTAGCGGCTCCTACGAGCAGTACTTC.

V is TRBV3-1 and J is TRBJ2-7, with TRBD1 matching 10 bases. This CDR3 has 16 residues. The junction had 8 bases not matched to a gene; V was cut back by 4 bases and J by 2 bases. Germline V CDR1 and CDR2: LGHDT, YNNKEL (reference sequence). The CDR3 nucleotides read TGTGCCAGCAGCCTACATCTCGGGACAGGGGCCTACGAGCAGTACTTC. This translates into CASSLHLGTGAYEQYF.

The chain couples TRBV23-1 to TRBJ2-5, with TRBD1 identical over 7 bases. Being an ORF, TRBV23-1 has a function that is uncertain. The CDR3 sequence is 17 residues long. Trimming took 0 bases from V and 2 from J; bases not matched to a gene: 9. CDR3 amino acids: CASSQSRGRGWQETQYF. The CDR3 DNA follows: TGCGCCAGCAGTCAATCGCGAGGCAGGGGGTGGCAAGAGACCCAGTACTTC.

This clonotype was counted once. This sequence joins TRBV3-1 and TRBJ2-6; 9 bases fit TRBD2. CDR3 length: 19 residues. The germline V gene encodes CDR1 LGHDT and CDR2 YNNKEL (reference sequence). The ends lost 4 bases at V and 1 base at J; junction bases unmatched: 11. The CDR3 here is CASSPRGSSGSSGANVLTF. CDR3 DNA sequence: TGTGCCAGCAGCCCCAGAGGAAGTAGCGGGAGTTCTGGGGCCAACGTCCTGACTTTC.

The chain joins TRBV12-3 or TRBV12-4 to TRBJ2-7, with D tentatively TRBD1 or TRBD2 (5 bases each). V dropped 8 bases and J dropped 2 bases, with 19 bases sitting between them. CDR3 length: 15 amino acids. CDR3 amino acids: CASGISGTATYEQYF. In DNA, the CDR3 is TGTGCCAGCGGGATATCCGGGACGGCAACCTACGAGCAGTACTTC.